This is a list of T cell receptor beta chains from one sample in a study of T cells in localized non-small cell lung cancer. Here immunoSEQ multiplex PCR was the method, and the copy in TCRdb shows in-frame clones only, minus some. The table lists about 1,500 clones, roughly 28% of them singletons. Source: normal lung tissue next to the tumor, taken before any cancer treatment. These receptors originate from a male donor at least 60 years old with stage I lung adenocarcinoma. Both conserved end residues are trimmed from each CDR3. A row's size may be missing; if present it is once, few, many or a size class.

v_call,cdr3_length,clone_size,cdr3_aa
TRBV28,10,few,ASSLTAMGQF
TRBV7-5,15,few,ASSLALGTSGPFEQF
TRBV9,15,medium-sized,ASSVDGTKVWNTEAF
TRBV11-3,12,medium-sized,ASSSPGGVYEQY
TRBV19,15,few,ASSNLAGGYPNQPQH
TRBV11-3,12,NA,ASSLASLAYGYT
TRBV9,13,medium-sized,ASSAISGGYNEQF
TRBV6-7,11,few,ASRVALAGELF
TRBV11-3,12,NA,ASSFLAGAYEQY
TRBV12-5,13,medium-sized,ASLTGIPGEYEQY
TRBV14,12,few,ASSPPGPRWEQY
TRBV6-8,14,medium-sized,ASSYGNRGRGHEQY
TRBV30,12,NA,AWSVRGGSYEQY
TRBV19,12,few,ASSLSGGYNEQF
TRBV29-1,12,NA,SSMVPGQQNEQF
TRBV30,11,NA,ASSGRLFDTQY
TRBV7-5,13,NA,ASSLMAGGVSEQY
TRBV18,10,NA,ASSPSTDTQY
TRBV19,13,NA,ASTLGSGGKNIQY
TRBV10-3,13,medium-sized,AISESRQWNTEAF
TRBV6-8,12,medium-sized,ASSYPGAGNGYT
TRBV16,15,few,ASSNDREGTGANVLT
TRBV6-8,13,few,AIGARLAAHNEQF
TRBV11-3,14,few,ASSLVASANTGELF
TRBV30,9,once,AWAGGTEAF
TRBV6-1,13,few,ASSEALGRARGYT
TRBV10-2,14,NA,ASSDLAGTSTDTQY
TRBV10-3,11,few,AISESPMETQY
TRBV6-8,12,NA,ASRAGQFSYEQY
TRBV29-1,10,NA,SYEPANNEQF
TRBV10-2,13,NA,ASSEGGEGADTQY
TRBV7-2,11,medium-sized,ASKARRNTEAF
TRBV14,14,NA,ASSQDSLGATYEQY
TRBV6-8,12,few,AISVAGGHTEAF
TRBV14,16,large,ASSQDQLGLAGEETQY
TRBV28,11,NA,ASRAYSNQPQH
TRBV6-8,12,medium-sized,AISSGQGNYGYT
TRBV19,11,NA,ASSIDRNSPLH
TRBV9,11,NA,ASSVDLSYEQY
TRBV19,10,NA,ASSTRQAGYT
TRBV7-2,11,NA,ASSRNTQTEAF
TRBV19,12,NA,ASSAHHTGKEQY
TRBV11-3,13,NA,ASSLRDSSNQPQH
TRBV29-1,10,few,SVEDRPRGYT
TRBV11-3,12,few,ASSFSTNTGELF
TRBV7-2,11,medium-sized,ASSLSQGTEAF